This T cell receptor beta chain derives from a study of blood T cell repertoires in COVID-19. On the study more broadly: Sites in the United States, Italy and Spain provided acute and convalescent COVID-19 samples. T cells, B-cell-depleted T cells, or PBMCs supplied cDNA or gDNA.

V was pared by 2 bases and J by 5 bases, with 13 bases between. From germline, CDR1 is SGHRS and CDR2 YFSETQ. The CDR3 is 14 amino acids. Per the study methods: Reference gene primer amplification yielded estimated nucleated cell counts. Generated by immunoSEQ multiplex PCR, the TCRdb table keeps only in-frame clones and is missing some. D and trimming come from the DNA, and the V and J calls and clone size come from that table. This table has approximately 210,000 clones, approximately 84% appearing once. The sequenced sample was peripheral blood. This receptor was taken from a man between 45 and 60 years old with COVID-19, enrolled during active disease. The gene calls are TRBV5-1 and TRBJ1-1, with D perhaps TRBD1 (6 bases). As DNA, the CDR3 is TGCGCCAGCAGCTTAACAGGGTTCGGAACTGAAGCTTTCTTT. Translation: CASSLTGFGTEAFF.